Described below is a single T cell receptor beta chain sequence and its context. Its antigen is unidentified. This specimen comes from a study of regulatory T cells in long-lasting Graves disease. General study findings and limits: Sharing of public clonotypes was greater in persistent patients (about 3,000) than in new patients (roughly 1,000). Persistent disease was associated with favored TRBV28 usage and with favored use of TRBJ1-2 and TRBJ2-5.

Building the TCR beta libraries relied on iRepertoire HTBI primers, and CDR3 regions underwent Arm-PCR. Source study methods: Spanning all samples, the identified segments comprised some 62 TRBV and about 15 TRBJ. One entry per CDR3 protein results from TCRdb running MiXCR on the multiplex PCR reads. TCRdb, rather than the study authors, made the V and J calls. The data show roughly 400,000 distinct CDR3 sequences, around 21% seen once. The sample's time point: persistent/refractory GD, antithyroid drugs over 5 years with positive TRAb. PBMCs provided the RNA from which the TCR library was made. The CDR3 is 18 amino acids. After removal of 4 bases from V and 0 bases from J, the junction contained 14 bases not matched to a gene. Germline V CDR1 and CDR2: SEHNR, FQNEAQ (reference sequence).

The J gene is TRBJ2-7, the V gene TRBV7-9; 8 nucleotides align to TRBD2. The source of this sequence is a female donor with Graves disease. The specimen comprised peripheral blood mononuclear cells (PBMCs), sampled when the disease was refractory, from a patient treated with antithyroid drugs. CDR3 DNA: TGTGCCAGCAGCTCCGGTGTGTGGGGACTAGACAGCTCCTACGAGCAGTACTTC. This encodes CASSSGVWGLDSSYEQYF.